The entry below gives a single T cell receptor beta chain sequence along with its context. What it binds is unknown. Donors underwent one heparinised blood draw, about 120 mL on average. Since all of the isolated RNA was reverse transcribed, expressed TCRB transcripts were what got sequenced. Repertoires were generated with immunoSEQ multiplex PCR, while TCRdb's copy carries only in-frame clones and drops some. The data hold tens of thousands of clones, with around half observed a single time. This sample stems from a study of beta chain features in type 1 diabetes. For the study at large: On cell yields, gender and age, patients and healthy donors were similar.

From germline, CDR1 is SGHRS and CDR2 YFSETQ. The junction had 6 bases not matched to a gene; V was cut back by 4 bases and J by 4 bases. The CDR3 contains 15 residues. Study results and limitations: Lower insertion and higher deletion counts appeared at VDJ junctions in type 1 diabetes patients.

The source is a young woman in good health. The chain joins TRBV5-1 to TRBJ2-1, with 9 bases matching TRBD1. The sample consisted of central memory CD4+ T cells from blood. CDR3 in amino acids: CASSPDRGGYNEQFF. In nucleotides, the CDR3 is TGCGCCAGCAGCCCGGACAGGGGAGGGTACAATGAGCAGTTCTTC.